One sample yielded the 29 T cell receptor beta chains listed below, sequenced in a study of blood T cell repertoires in COVID-19. The assay was immunoSEQ multiplex PCR, and TCRdb's table has in-frame clones only and misses some. This table holds about 220,000 clones, roughly 85% found once. Sequencing input: PBMCs or T cells enriched from blood (not recorded which). These receptor sequences come from a woman aged 40 to 50 who had been exposed to COVID-19.

J is TRBJ2-6 and V is TRBV28; perhaps TRBD1 as D (6 bases). Germline assignment: CDR1 MDHEN and CDR2 SYDVKM. The CDR3 spans 17 residues. V shed 4 bases and J shed 2 bases, with 15 bases lying between them. The CDR3 DNA sequence: TGTGCCAGCAGTTATGACAGGTGGGCGGCTGGGGCCAACGTCCTGACTTTC. Residues: CASSYDRWAAGANVLTF.

The chain carries TRBV18 and TRBJ2-2; 7 nucleotides agree with TRBD1. Germline values: CDR1 KGHSH, CDR2 LQKENI. V lost 3 bases to trimming and J lost 1 base; unmatched junction nucleotides: 2. The CDR3 is 15 residues long. The CDR3 region is CASSPTGLNTGELFF. CDR3 sequence (DNA): TGTGCCAGCTCACCGACAGGGTTGAACACCGGGGAGCTGTTTTTT.

This clone has more than one count but fewer than ten. This sequence joins TRBV27 and TRBJ1-3, with a weak D call TRBD1 (6 bases). In germline, CDR1 is MNHEY, CDR2 SMNVEV (reference sequence). Trimming removed 7 bases at V and 3 bases at J, with 16 bases between. The CDR3 runs to 15 residues. The CDR3: CASKQGSVGGNTIYF. The CDR3 DNA follows: TGTGCCAGCAAACAGGGCTCAGTGGGTGGAAACACCATATATTTT.

The chain links TRBV14 to TRBJ1-1; possible D gene TRBD1, 6 bases. The CDR3 spans 17 residues. Germline lookup yields CDR1 SGHDN and CDR2 FVKESK. V was clipped by 0 bases and J by 1 base, with 15 bases between them. The CDR3 sequence: CASSQDRGNPSNTEAFF. The CDR3 nucleotides read TGTGCCAGCAGCCAAGATAGGGGGAACCCTTCGAACACTGAAGCTTTCTTT.

V and J are TRBV11-2 and TRBJ1-1, with D possibly TRBD1 on 6 matching bases. Trimming removed 5 bases at V and 2 bases at J, with 9 bases between. The CDR3 covers 13 residues. Germline lookup yields CDR1 SGHAT and CDR2 FQNNGV. CDR3 protein: CASSPTGNTEAFF. CDR3 nucleotide sequence: TGTGCCAGCAGCCCGACAGGAAACACTGAAGCTTTCTTT. Supplemented by reference TRBV11-2 and TRBJ1-1, the full variable domain reads EAGVAQSPRYKIIEKRQSVAFWCNPISGHATLYWYQQILGQGPKLLIQFQNNGVVDDSQLPKDRFSAERLKGVDSTLKIQPAKLEDSAVYLCASSPTGNTEAFFGQGTRLTVV.

The chain is built from TRBV7-2 and TRBJ2-1; 9 positions agree with TRBD2. After removal of 1 base from V and 11 bases from J, the junction contained 6 bases not matched to a gene. CDR1 is SGHTA, CDR2 FQGNSA, per germline. The CDR3 contains 14 residues. The CDR3 region has the DNA TGTGCCAGCAGCTTAGAGAGAGCGGGGGGACAGCAGTTCTTC. Its translation is CASSLERAGGQQFF.

The chain combines TRBV5-1 with TRBJ2-1, with TRBD2 matching 13 bases. V lost 4 bases, J lost 6 bases, and 4 bases stayed unmatched. Per the germline V gene, CDR1 is SGHRS and CDR2 is YFSETQ. The CDR3 is 15 residues long. The CDR3 sequence: CASSTGTSGANEQFF. The CDR3 DNA reads as TGCGCCAGCAGCACCGGGACTAGCGGGGCCAATGAGCAGTTCTTC.

This rearrangement joins TRBV6-1 to TRBJ1-4, with 9 bases matching TRBD1. From germline, CDR1 is MNHNS and CDR2 SASEGT. V trimming: 2 bases; J trimming: 5 bases; junction bases outside the gene matches: 3. The CDR3 sequence is 15 residues long. The CDR3 spells CASSEPQGANEKLFF. In nucleotides, the CDR3 is TGTGCCAGCAGTGAACCACAGGGGGCGAATGAAAAACTGTTTTTT.

The chain has TRBV7-2 and TRBJ2-5, with D possibly matching TRBD2 (6 bases). V lost 5 bases to trimming and J lost 1 base, with 11 bases between them. The CDR3 is 14 residues long. The germline V gene has CDR1 SGHTA and CDR2 FQGNSA. CDR3 protein: CASSPQGLQETQYF. CDR3 in DNA: TGTGCCAGCAGCCCGCAGGGACTCCAAGAGACCCAGTACTTC.

The sample holds one count of this clone. The chain joins TRBV6-1 to TRBJ2-7; no reliable D call. V lost 5 bases and J lost 3, with 14 bases in between. Germline lookup yields CDR1 MNHNS and CDR2 SASEGT. The CDR3 is 14 residues long. CDR3 sequence (DNA): TGTGCCAGCAGTTATGGCAGGTTTAACTACGAGCAGTACTTC. Translation gives CASSYGRFNYEQYF.

The chain has TRBV28 and TRBJ2-3; TRBD2 aligns across 9 bases. The CDR3 has 13 residues. Trimming took 10 bases from V and 3 from J; bases not matched to a gene: 5. The germline V gene has CDR1 MDHEN and CDR2 SYDVKM. The CDR3: CAIAGGPTDTQYF. The CDR3, as DNA: TGTGCCATCGCGGGGGGGCCTACAGATACGCAGTATTTT.

Only one count was recorded for this clone. The genes are TRBV5-1 and TRBJ2-7; TRBD1 agrees at 12 bases. The V gene's germline CDR1 is SGHRS and CDR2 YFSETQ. Trimming removed 4 bases from V and 4 bases from J; junction bases left unmatched: 9. CDR3 length: 16 amino acids. This chain's CDR3 is CASSRDVGQGAYEQYF. The DNA of the CDR3 is TGCGCCAGCAGCCGAGACGTGGGACAGGGGGCTTACGAGCAGTACTTC.

J is TRBJ1-4 and V is TRBV29-1; 7 nucleotides line up with TRBD1. The CDR3 totals 13 residues. Germline V gene lookup returns CDR1 SQVTM and CDR2 ANQGSEA. Unmatched junction bases numbered 2, after V lost 3 bases and J lost 4 bases. CDR3 residues: CSVEAGGNEKLFF. CDR3 in DNA: TGCAGCGTTGAGGCAGGGGGTAATGAAAAACTGTTTTTT.

CDR3: CASSPRQGNNSPLHF. CDR3 nucleotides: TGTGCCAGCAGCCCGCGACAGGGGAATAATTCACCCCTCCACTTT. The chain links TRBV7-9 to TRBJ1-6; TRBD1 matches 8 bases. This CDR3 is 15 amino acids long. Germline values: CDR1 SEHNR, CDR2 FQNEAQ (reference sequence). The V segment lost 5 bases and the J segment 5 bases; nucleotides outside the gene matches: 5. The whole variable domain, filled in from reference TRBV7-9 and TRBJ1-6, reads DTGVSQNPRHKITKRGQNVTFRCDPISEHNRLYWYRQTLGQGPEFLTYFQNEAQLEKSRLLSDRFSAERPKGSFSTLEIQRTEQGDSAMYLCASSPRQGNNSPLHFGNGTRLTVT.

CDR3 nucleotides: TGTGCCAGCTTCACGACAGGGACTAACTATGGCTACACCTTC. This sequence encodes CASFTTGTNYGYTF. V usage is TRBV5-4 and J usage is TRBJ1-2, with TRBD1 matching 7 bases. The CDR3 consists of 14 residues. V dropped 7 bases and J dropped 0; count of bases not matched to a gene: 6. Germline V gene data show CDR1 as SGHNT and CDR2 as YYREEE (reference sequence).

This clone ranks as medium-sized. The gene calls are TRBV18 and TRBJ2-3, with TRBD1 identical over 7 bases. The germline V gene encodes CDR1 KGHSH and CDR2 LQKENI. Unmatched junction bases numbered 5, after V lost 5 bases and J lost 0 bases. The CDR3 contains 15 residues. CDR3 sequence (DNA): TGTGCCAGCTCAGGACAGGAAGGTAGCACAGATACGCAGTATTTT. This codes for CASSGQEGSTDTQYF.

The chain combines TRBV7-9 with TRBJ2-1; 11 bases fit TRBD1. This CDR3 contains 17 residues. Germline CDR1 reads SEHNR; CDR2 reads FQNEAQ (reference sequence). V gave up 3 bases and J gave up 3 bases; unmatched junction bases: 7. The CDR3 loop reads CASSFPGTGGFYNEQFF. CDR3 DNA sequence: TGTGCCAGCAGCTTTCCAGGGACAGGGGGTTTCTACAATGAGCAGTTCTTC.

V gene TRBV5-1 combines with J gene TRBJ1-4, with a possible D match to TRBD1 (5 bases). Germline lookup yields CDR1 SGHRS and CDR2 YFSETQ. V dropped 4 bases and J dropped 5 bases, with 18 bases sitting between them. The CDR3 is 16 amino acids. As DNA, the CDR3 is TGCGCCAGCAGCGCGGGGACCAGCGTGGGCAATGAAAAACTGTTTTTT. Translated, it gives CASSAGTSVGNEKLFF.

This sequence joins TRBV21-1 and TRBJ2-3; TRBD2 is taken as the D call from the table, unchecked against the DNA. TRBV21-1 is a recognized pseudogene. This CDR3 is built from 20 residues. The CDR3 sequence is CASSNSKPPGLAGRTDTQYF. CDR3 DNA sequence: TGTGCCAGCAGCAACTCCAAACCGCCGGGACTAGCGGGTCGCACAGATACGCAGTATTTT.

V usage is TRBV6-5 and J usage is TRBJ1-1, with TRBD1 identical over 9 bases. Germline V lookup: CDR1 MNHEY, CDR2 SVGAGI. This CDR3 has 12 residues. The trim removed 6 bases at V and 8 bases at J, leaving 4 bases unmatched. CDR3 in amino acids: CASRTGGREAFF. In DNA form, the CDR3 reads TGTGCCAGCAGGACAGGGGGACGCGAAGCTTTCTTT.

This chain joins TRBV2 and TRBJ1-2, with D possibly being TRBD1 (5 bases). The V end was cut by 10 bases, the J end by 4 bases, with 19 bases between. The CDR3 sequence is 14 residues long. Germline assignment: CDR1 SNHLY and CDR2 FYNNEI. In DNA form, the CDR3 reads TGTGCCAACAGATTGGGGCCGGAACCCTATGGCTACACCTTC. Translated, it gives CANRLGPEPYGYTF.

V usage is TRBV2 and J usage is TRBJ2-3; weak D call: TRBD1 (6 bases). The CDR3 contains 15 residues. V was pared by 4 bases and J by 1 base, with 12 bases between. Germline V gene sequence: CDR1 SNHLY, CDR2 FYNNEI. CDR3 region: CASSVGGSGTDTQYF. CDR3 nucleotides: TGTGCCAGCAGTGTAGGGGGATCCGGCACAGATACGCAGTATTTT.

The chain uses TRBV6-1 and TRBJ2-3; 11 bases are shared with TRBD2. V lost 3 bases and J lost 4; bases outside the gene matches: 6. This CDR3 spans 16 amino acids. Per the germline V gene, CDR1 is MNHNS and CDR2 is SASEGT. CDR3 in amino acids: CASSDPGTSGSDTQYF. The CDR3 DNA is TGTGCCAGCAGTGATCCCGGGACTAGCGGATCAGATACGCAGTATTTT.

V usage is TRBV18 and J usage is TRBJ1-6, with 9 bases identical to TRBD1. The CDR3 consists of 15 residues. J was trimmed by 7 bases and V by 2 bases; bases with no gene match: 3. Germline V gives CDR1 KGHSH, CDR2 LQKENI. CDR3: CASSPGTGQNSPLHF. The CDR3 DNA reads as TGTGCCAGCTCACCAGGGACAGGGCAAAATTCACCCCTCCACTTT.

The chain's CDR3 is CASSPGQGAGGYTF. In nucleotides, the CDR3 is TGTGCCAGCTCACCCGGACAGGGCGCGGGTGGCTACACCTTC. The genes are TRBV18 and TRBJ1-2; the match to TRBD1 covers 8 bases. The CDR3 loop spans 14 amino acids. The germline V gene has CDR1 KGHSH and CDR2 LQKENI. After removal of 3 bases from V and 7 bases from J, the junction contained 7 bases not matched to a gene.

The chain couples TRBV4-2 to TRBJ1-4; 7 bases match TRBD1. V dropped 5 bases and J dropped 3; count of bases not matched to a gene: 3. The CDR3 is 14 residues long. The germline gives CDR1 LGHNA, CDR2 YNFKEQ. The CDR3 sequence is CASSSTGPNEKLFF. The CDR3 nucleotides read TGTGCCAGCAGCTCGACAGGGCCTAATGAAAAACTGTTTTTT.

The V and J genes are TRBV6-2 or TRBV6-3 and TRBJ2-3, with TRBD2 matching 8 bases. The CDR3 runs to 16 residues. Per germline, CDR1 MNHEY and CDR2 SVGEGT. The trim removed 6 bases at V and 3 bases at J, leaving 11 bases unmatched. CDR3 protein: CASSPTGTSGTDTQYF. DNA of the CDR3: TGTGCCAGCAGCCCTACGGGGACTAGTGGGACAGATACGCAGTATTTT.

CDR3 residues: CASTGGVRGSYYGYTF. The CDR3 DNA reads as TGTGCCAGTACTGGGGGCGTAAGGGGATCGTACTATGGCTACACCTTC. The chain is built from TRBV19 and TRBJ1-2; D might be TRBD1 (6 bases). With 7 bases removed from V and 3 bases from J, the gap between germline ends came to 21 bases. CDR3 length: 16 residues. Germline V gene data show CDR1 as LNHDA and CDR2 as SQIVND (reference sequence).

The rearrangement links TRBV5-1 to TRBJ2-5, with D tentatively TRBD2 (6 bases). Germline V gene data show CDR1 as SGHRS and CDR2 as YFSETQ. Trimming cost V 4 bases and J 4 bases, with 8 bases left between them. The CDR3 totals 12 residues. The CDR3 loop reads CASSVSGETQYF. As DNA, the CDR3 is TGCGCCAGCAGCGTTAGCGGAGAGACCCAGTACTTC.